Listed below are T cell receptor beta chains from one sample, sequenced in a study of shared clonotypes between healthy human individuals. The protocol was immunoSEQ multiplex PCR, while the TCRdb copy is restricted to in-frame clones and leaves out a portion. The profile shows roughly 1.5 million clones, under 99% of them singletons. The sequenced material came from naive CD4+ T cells sorted from blood. The receptor set was obtained from a man between 25 and 39 years old in good health. The CDR3 runs from the conserved cysteine through the conserved F or W. D genes are given only for firm matches. Some rows have no size entry. The others give once, few or many, or a class for an expanded clone.

>-|-|TRBV4-2|15|TRBJ2-7
TGTGCCAGCAGCCAACTAGCAAGCATACTCTACGAGCAGTACTTC
CASSQLASILYEQYF
>-|-|TRBV28|13|TRBJ2-7
TGTGCCAGCAGTTCCTCGGGGTTGTACGAGCAGTACTTC
CASSSSGLYEQYF
>-|once|TRBV11-2|13|TRBJ2-7
TGTGCCAGCTGCAGGGGGGTCACCTACGAGCAGTACTTC
CASCRGVTYEQYF
>TRBD2|-|TRBV10-1|17|TRBJ2-1
TGCGCCAGCAGTGGATCTTGGAGGGAAGCGGGGGACAATGAGCAGTTCTTC
CASSGSWREAGDNEQFF
>-|-|TRBV29-1|13|TRBJ2-1
TGCAGCCAAGGGGGGGACTCCTACAATGAGCAGTTCTTC
CSQGGDSYNEQFF
>-|once|TRBV18|15|TRBJ1-3
TGTGCCAGCTCACCTATAGAATTCTCTGGAAACACCATATATTTT
CASSPIEFSGNTIYF
>TRBD2|-|TRBV28|20|TRBJ2-1
TGTGCCAGCAGTTTATGGTCCCTAGCGGGAGGGCCTAGTTCCTACAATGAGCAGTTCTTC
CASSLWSLAGGPSSYNEQFF
>TRBD1|once|TRBV5-1|15|TRBJ1-5
TGCGCCAGCAGCTTGGAGGGGGCGGCGAATCAGCCCCAGCATTTT
CASSLEGAANQPQHF
>TRBD2|-|TRBV18|17|TRBJ2-1
TGTGCCAGCTCACCGTCCCCTTCTAGCGGGAGGGTGAATGAGCAGTTCTTC
CASSPSPSSGRVNEQFF
>-|-|TRBV28|14|TRBJ1-1
TGTGCCAGCAGTTTAATAGGAACGAACACTGAAGCTTTCTTT
CASSLIGTNTEAFF
>-|-|TRBV9|15|TRBJ1-5
TGTGCCAGCAGCGTACCACGGGGGGGCAATCAGCCCCAGCATTTT
CASSVPRGGNQPQHF
>-|-|TRBV19|13|TRBJ2-1
TGTGCCAGCCTCGGCGCGGAACAGACTGAGCAGTTCTTC
CASLGAEQTEQFF
>TRBD1|-|TRBV6-5|12|TRBJ2-7
TGCGTTTCCTGGAACAGGGGGCTCGAGCAGTACTTC
CVSWNRGLEQYF
>-|-|TRBV6-5|13|TRBJ2-5
TGTGCCAGCAGTTTCGGGGTCGTAGAGACCCAGTACTTC
CASSFGVVETQYF
>TRBD2|-|TRBV5-1|15|TRBJ2-1
TGCGCCAGCAGCTTGGATAGCGGGAGATTCAATGAGCAGTTCTTC
CASSLDSGRFNEQFF
>TRBD2|-|TRBV9|16|TRBJ2-7
TGTGCCAGCAGCGTAGCGCCTAGCGGGGGGACCTACGAGCAGTACTTC
CASSVAPSGGTYEQYF
>TRBD1|-|TRBV9|14|TRBJ1-4
TGTGCCAGCAGCCGGACAGGGAGGAAAGAAAAACTGTTTTTT
CASSRTGRKEKLFF
>-|once|TRBV6-5|14|TRBJ2-7
TGTGCCAGCAGTTACTCGAACAACCCCTACGAGCAGTACTTC
CASSYSNNPYEQYF